This TCR beta chain was captured by sequencing in a study of blood T cell repertoires in COVID-19. About the study: In each case, the material was cDNA or gDNA derived from T cells, B-cell-depleted T cells, or PBMCs.

The Seattle patients, enrolled during active infection, were followed longitudinally. As handled by the study authors: Reference gene primer amplification in the assay estimated nucleated cell counts. Some clones are missing from TCRdb's copy, which holds only in-frame ones; the method was immunoSEQ multiplex PCR. V and J calls and clone size are given by that table; D and trimming were obtained from the DNA. The sample has over 95,000 clones, approximately 85% seen once. The germline CDR1 and CDR2 sequences are SGHVS and FQNEAQ. Deletions cut 6 bases from V and 8 bases from J, with 19 bases between. The CDR3 runs to 15 residues.

Sequencing used peripheral blood. The source is an older woman with COVID-19, enrolled during active disease. The genes are TRBV7-8 and TRBJ2-2; TRBD2 is a possible D gene (5 bases). The CDR3 loop reads CASSVLRGERGELFF. The DNA for the CDR3 is TGTGCCAGCAGTGTACTCCGGGGAGAGAGGGGGGAGCTGTTTTTT.